The 22 T cell receptor beta chains below come from one sample, sequenced in a study of tumor-infiltrating lymphocytes in localized non-small cell lung cancer (dated by TCRdb to the early 2020s). Receptor amplification or capture employed the immunoSEQ multiplex PCR assay. Imported from immuneACCESS, the table was reduced by TCRdb to in-frame sequences with V and J called. These copies leave out some clones; in studies compared against another copy, an unresolved V gene accounts for under half, and the cause of the remainder is not known. This sample lists around 6,800 clones; 76% were detected once. About 15% of the sample comes from the top ten. The sequenced sample consisted of uninvolved lung tissue not adjacent to the tumor. The receptor source for this set is a human donor with non-small cell lung cancer.

The V and J genes are TRBV7-8 and TRBJ1-5; a weak D match, TRBD1 (6 bases). CDR1 is SGHVS, CDR2 FQNEAQ, per germline. The CDR3 consists of 17 residues. Trimming removed 5 bases from V and 3 bases from J, with 20 bases in between. In DNA form, the CDR3 reads TGTGCCAGCAGCCTGGGATGGCGTGGGGGGGCCAATCAGCCCCAGCATTTT. Amino acid sequence: CASSLGWRGGANQPQHF.

V usage is TRBV7-8 and J usage is TRBJ2-7; possible D gene TRBD2, 5 bases. The V end lost 1 base, the J end lost 2 bases, and 9 bases lay between the germline ends. CDR1 and CDR2 (germline): SGHVS, FQNEAQ. The CDR3 spans 14 residues. CDR3: CASSLVPGAYEQYF. In DNA, the CDR3 is TGTGCCAGCAGCTTAGTCCCCGGGGCCTACGAGCAGTACTTC.

This clone was observed once. The gene calls are TRBV7-2 and TRBJ1-3; D perhaps matches TRBD1 (6 bases). The CDR3 has 15 residues. V was clipped by 6 bases and J by 2 bases, with 14 bases between them. Germline loops: CDR1 SGHTA, CDR2 FQGNSA. CDR3 in amino acids: CASRRGGNPGNTIYF. CDR3 DNA sequence: TGTGCCAGCAGACGAGGGGGGAATCCTGGAAACACCATATATTTT.

The gene calls are TRBV7-1 and TRBJ2-5, with D unresolved. TRBV7-1 is classed as an ORF, of uncertain function. V was pared by 1 base and J by 3 bases, with 3 bases between. The CDR3 sequence is 12 residues long. CDR3 sequence: CASSSGEETQYF. DNA for the CDR3: TGTGCCAGCAGCTCAGGAGAAGAGACCCAGTACTTC.

The chain carries TRBV6-1 and TRBJ2-7; 7 nucleotides match TRBD1. From germline, CDR1 is MNHNS and CDR2 SASEGT. V lost 2 bases and J lost 2; bases outside the gene matches: 3. There are 14 residues in the CDR3. CDR3 sequence (DNA): TGTGCCAGCAGTGAAAAGACAGGGCCCTACGAGCAGTACTTC. Protein product: CASSEKTGPYEQYF.

The chain is built from TRBV6-6 and TRBJ2-1; the D gene is possibly TRBD2 (6 bases). The CDR3 contains 15 residues. CDR1 and CDR2 (germline): MNHNY, SVGAGI (reference sequence). V was cut by 6 bases and J by 2 bases, with 14 bases left in between. The CDR3 nucleotides read TGTGCCAGCAGCTTGAGGGAGGTGACCTACAATGAGCAGTTCTTC. Protein sequence: CASSLREVTYNEQFF.

The rearrangement joins TRBV27 to TRBJ1-2, with 7 nucleotides matching TRBD1. V lost 2 bases to trimming and J lost 2 bases; unmatched junction nucleotides: 2. From germline, CDR1 is MNHEY and CDR2 SMNVEV (reference sequence). The CDR3 consists of 14 residues. The CDR3 nucleotides are TGTGCCAGCAGTTTAATAGGGGGCAACTATGGCTACACCTTC. This codes for CASSLIGGNYGYTF.

The chain is built from TRBV7-9 and TRBJ2-3; D is uncertain. V dropped 1 base and J dropped 3 bases, with 5 bases sitting between them. CDR1 is SEHNR and CDR2 is FQNEAQ in the germline V gene (reference sequence). This CDR3 is 13 amino acids long. CDR3 in DNA: TGTGCCAGCAGCTTAGGACGTACAGATACGCAGTATTTT. It specifies CASSLGRTDTQYF.

J is TRBJ2-7 and V is TRBV20-1, with a possible D match to TRBD2 (5 bases). Deletions cut 7 bases from V and 5 bases from J, with 12 bases between. The CDR3 runs to 11 residues. Germline V CDR1 and CDR2: DFQATT, SNEGSKA (reference sequence). The CDR3 nucleotides read TGCAGTGAGAGGGCCAAGGACGAGCAGTACTTC. Protein: CSERAKDEQYF.

V is TRBV6-5 and J is TRBJ2-5; D is ambiguous. Trimming stripped 8 bases from V and 0 bases from J, with 16 bases between. The germline V gene encodes CDR1 MNHEY and CDR2 SVGAGI. This CDR3 is built from 15 residues. CDR3 in DNA: TGTGCCAGCCGACTGGGTCGTCGTTACCAAGAGACCCAGTACTTC. The encoded protein is CASRLGRRYQETQYF.

V is TRBV27 and J is TRBJ1-5; no clear D gene. Germline values: CDR1 MNHEY, CDR2 SMNVEV (reference sequence). Trimming took 0 bases from V and 7 from J, leaving 10 bases between them. The CDR3 has 14 amino acids. CDR3 residues: CASSLSRAGQPQHF. As DNA, the CDR3 is TGTGCCAGCAGTTTATCCCGGGCCGGACAGCCCCAGCATTTT.

CDR3 in amino acids: CASSPLAAGELFF. CDR3 DNA sequence: TGTGCCAGCTCACCCCTCGCGGCCGGGGAGCTGTTTTTT. The chain has TRBV18 and TRBJ2-2; D gene unclear. Germline CDR1 and CDR2: KGHSH and LQKENI. CDR3 length: 13 amino acids. V was trimmed by 3 bases and J by 6 bases, leaving 8 bases between them.

The chain combines TRBV7-6 with TRBJ2-3; D unclear. V lost 5 bases, J lost 5 bases, and 17 bases lay in between. CDR1 is SGHVS, CDR2 FNYEAQ, per germline. This CDR3 contains 15 residues. The CDR3 loop reads CASSPQARAQDTQYF. The CDR3, as DNA: TGTGCCAGCAGCCCCCAGGCAAGGGCCCAAGATACGCAGTATTTT.

The chain employs TRBV7-8 and TRBJ1-2; 9 bases align to TRBD1. J was trimmed by 4 bases and V by 8 bases; bases with no gene match: 11. CDR3 length equals 15 residues. From germline, CDR1 is SGHVS and CDR2 FQNEAQ. The CDR3 region is CASAPRTGEIYGYTF. The DNA for the CDR3 is TGTGCCAGCGCCCCCCGGACAGGGGAGATCTATGGCTACACCTTC. Full variable domain (missing parts from reference TRBV7-8 and TRBJ1-2): GAGVSQSPRYKVAKRGQDVALRCDPISGHVSLFWYQQALGQGPEFLTYFQNEAQLDKSGLPSDRFFAERPEGSVSTLKIQRTQQEDSAVYLCASAPRTGEIYGYTFGSGTRLTVV.

The chain links TRBV7-9 to TRBJ1-3; a weak D match, TRBD1 (5 bases). Per the germline V gene, CDR1 is SEHNR and CDR2 is FQNEAQ (reference sequence). There are 16 residues in the CDR3. The V end was cut by 3 bases, the J end by 0 bases, with 12 bases between. The CDR3 is CASSFDSRHSGNTIYF. CDR3 coding DNA: TGTGCCAGCAGCTTTGACAGTCGTCACTCTGGAAACACCATATATTTT.

The rearrangement uses TRBV2 and TRBJ2-7, with D unresolved. The CDR3 totals 15 residues. Trimming left V 2 bases short and J 0 bases short, with 11 bases between. The germline V gene has CDR1 SNHLY and CDR2 FYNNEI. CDR3 sequence (DNA): TGTGCCAGCAGTGAAAACACTCGGAGCTCCTACGAGCAGTACTTC. Its protein product is CASSENTRSSYEQYF. The full variable domain, its missing parts supplied by reference TRBV2 and TRBJ2-7, is EPEVTQTPSHQVTQMGQEVILRCVPISNHLYFYWYRQILGQKVEFLVSFYNNEISEKSEIFDDQFSVERPDGSNFTLKIRSTKLEDSAMYFCASSENTRSSYEQYFGPGTRLTVT.

The genes are TRBV11-1 and TRBJ2-2; D ambiguous. The CDR3 covers 14 residues. CDR1 is SGHAT and CDR2 is FQDESV in the germline V gene (reference sequence). V gave up 1 base and J gave up 5 bases, with 8 bases separating them. CDR3 sequence (DNA): TGTGCCAGCAGCTTAGTTCTGAGTACCGGGGAGCTGTTTTTT. It translates to CASSLVLSTGELFF. The full variable domain, completed using reference TRBV11-1 and TRBJ2-2, is EAEVAQSPRYKITEKSQAVAFWCDPISGHATLYWYRQILGQGPELLVQFQDESVVDDSQLPKDRFSAERLKGVDSTLKIQPAELGDSAMYLCASSLVLSTGELFFGEGSRLTVL.

This clone appeared a single time. This sequence joins TRBV6-6 and TRBJ1-5; no firm D call. Per the germline V gene, CDR1 is MNHNY and CDR2 is SVGAGI (reference sequence). This CDR3 region has 13 residues. Trimming took 5 bases from V and 4 from J, leaving 9 bases between them. The CDR3 DNA sequence: TGTGCCAGCAGTAAGGGTCTGAATCAGCCCCAGCATTTT. It codes for CASSKGLNQPQHF.

This clone was seen more than once but under ten times. The chain employs TRBV30 and TRBJ2-2, with D perhaps TRBD1 (5 bases). Germline V gives CDR1 GTSNPN, CDR2 SVGIG (reference sequence). The CDR3 covers 13 residues. V shed 1 base and J shed 5 bases, with 8 bases lying between them. The CDR3 spells CAWSGQSTGELFF. In DNA, the CDR3 is TGTGCCTGGAGTGGACAGTCGACCGGGGAGCTGTTTTTT. The entire variable domain, with the rest obtained from reference TRBV30 and TRBJ2-2, is as follows: SQTIHQWPATLVQPVGSPLSLECTVEGTSNPNLYWYRQAAGRGLQLLFYSVGIGQISSEVPQNLSASRPQDRQFILSSKKLLLSDSGFYLCAWSGQSTGELFFGEGSRLTVL.

This chain joins TRBV29-1 and TRBJ2-1, with D unclear. Germline-derived CDR1 and CDR2 are SQVTM and ANQGSEA. This CDR3 contains 13 residues. The germline V and J ends were trimmed by 4 bases and 3 bases, with 10 bases remaining between them. CDR3 bases: TGCAGCGTTGCCCTTTTTGACTACAATGAGCAGTTCTTC. Translation: CSVALFDYNEQFF.

In its sample, this clone ranks as large. The sample carries other DNA sequences with the same CDR3. V and J are TRBV27 and TRBJ2-5, with D perhaps matching TRBD1 (5 bases). Germline CDR1 MNHEY, CDR2 SMNVEV (reference sequence). CDR3 length: 13 amino acids. The germline V and J ends were trimmed by 2 bases and 4 bases, with 8 bases remaining between them. The CDR3 sequence: CASSLKGPETQYF. The CDR3 DNA reads TGTGCCAGCAGTTTAAAGGGGCCAGAGACCCAGTACTTC.

Turning to this clone: Mismatch with germline at one junction end may stem from a read error. The gene calls are TRBV19 and TRBJ1-1, with TRBD1 matching over 7 bases. Germline values: CDR1 LNHDA, CDR2 SQIVND (reference sequence). The CDR3 loop spans 16 amino acids. CDR3 region: CASKALTGLRNAEAFF. In DNA form, the CDR3 reads TGTGCCAGTAAAGCCCTGACAGGGTTACGGAACGCTGAAGCTTTCTTT.